This T cell receptor (beta chain) was retrieved from a study of T cells in Graves' hyperthyroidism and ophthalmopathy. Among the patients, aged 18 to 65, hyperthyroidism was newly diagnosed and had lasted under 2 months. Criteria for exclusion of patients were uncontrolled infection, other autoimmune disease, pregnancy or lactation. Based on clinical symptoms, serum thyroxine and TRAb, thyroid ultrasound and orbital computed tomography, diagnoses were reached. Study-wide results and limits: Before onset, by a median of approximately 5.9 months, the model predicted ophthalmopathy.

Researchers took RNA transcripts and amplified the TCR beta CDR3 regions from them. During a first-round RT-PCR of the TCR CDR3, the HTBI primer set was used. TCRdb redid the calling of the multiplex PCR reads with MiXCR, one entry per CDR3 protein. The sample comprises some 510,000 distinct CDR3 sequences, 20% of which are singletons, and approximately 25% rests with the top ten. CDR1 and CDR2 from the germline V gene are GTSNPN and SVGIG (reference sequence). The CDR3 is made up of 12 amino acids. The junction had 1 base not matched to a gene; V was cut back by 3 bases and J by 2 bases. The sample holds one count of this clonotype. Its antigen is not known.

The receptor's source is a man aged 18 to 29 with Graves' hyperthyroidism. Sequenced sample: blood. This chain connects TRBV30 to TRBJ2-7; 7 bases agree with TRBD1. DNA of the CDR3: TGTGCCTGGAGGGGGACAGCCTACGAGCAGTACTTC. It is translated as CAWRGTAYEQYF. Complete variable domain (other parts from reference TRBV30 and TRBJ2-7): SQTIHQWPATLVQPVGSPLSLECTVEGTSNPNLYWYRQAAGRGLQLLFYSVGIGQISSEVPQNLSASRPQDRQFILSSKKLLLSDSGFYLCAWRGTAYEQYFGPGTRLTVT.